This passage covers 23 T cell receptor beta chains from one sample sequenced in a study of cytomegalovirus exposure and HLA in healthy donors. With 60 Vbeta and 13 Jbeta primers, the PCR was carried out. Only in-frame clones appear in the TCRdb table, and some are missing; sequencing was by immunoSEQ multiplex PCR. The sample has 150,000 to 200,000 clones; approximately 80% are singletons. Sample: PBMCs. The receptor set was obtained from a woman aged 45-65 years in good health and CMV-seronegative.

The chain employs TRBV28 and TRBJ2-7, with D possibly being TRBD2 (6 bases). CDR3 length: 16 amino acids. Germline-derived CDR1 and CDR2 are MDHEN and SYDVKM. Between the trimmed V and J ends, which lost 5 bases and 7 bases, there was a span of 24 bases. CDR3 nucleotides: TGTGCCAGCAGTCTGTTTGGAGGGGCTGGTCTACGAGAGCAGTACTTC. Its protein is CASSLFGGAGLREQYF.

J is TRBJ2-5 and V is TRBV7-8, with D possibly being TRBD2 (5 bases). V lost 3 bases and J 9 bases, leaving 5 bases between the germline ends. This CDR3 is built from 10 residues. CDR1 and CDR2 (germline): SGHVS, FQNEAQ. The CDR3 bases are TGTGCCAGCAGCTTGGAGGCCCAGTACTTC. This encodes CASSLEAQYF.

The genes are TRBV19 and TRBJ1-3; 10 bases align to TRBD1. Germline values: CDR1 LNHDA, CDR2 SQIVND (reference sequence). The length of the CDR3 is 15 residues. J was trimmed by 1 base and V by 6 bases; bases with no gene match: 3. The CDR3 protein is CASSGQGVSGNTIYF. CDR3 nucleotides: TGTGCCAGTAGCGGACAGGGGGTTTCTGGAAACACCATATATTTT.

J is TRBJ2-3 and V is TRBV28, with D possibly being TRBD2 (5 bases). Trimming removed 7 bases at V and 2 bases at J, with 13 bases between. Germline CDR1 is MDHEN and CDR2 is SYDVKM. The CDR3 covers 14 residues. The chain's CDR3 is CASIKSGFTDTQYF. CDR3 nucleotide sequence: TGTGCCAGCATCAAGTCGGGGTTCACAGATACGCAGTATTTT. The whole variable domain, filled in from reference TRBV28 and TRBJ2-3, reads DVKVTQSSRYLVKRTGEKVFLECVQDMDHENMFWYRQDPGLGLRLIYFSYDVKMKEKGDIPEGYSVSREKKERFSLILESASTNQTSMYLCASIKSGFTDTQYFGPGTRLTVL.

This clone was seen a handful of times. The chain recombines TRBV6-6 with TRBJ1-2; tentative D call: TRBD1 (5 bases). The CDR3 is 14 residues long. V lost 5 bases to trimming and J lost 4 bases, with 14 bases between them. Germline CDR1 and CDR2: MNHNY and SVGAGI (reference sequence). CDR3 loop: CASSAGPPGYGYTF. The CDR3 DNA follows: TGTGCCAGCAGTGCGGGACCCCCGGGCTATGGCTACACCTTC.

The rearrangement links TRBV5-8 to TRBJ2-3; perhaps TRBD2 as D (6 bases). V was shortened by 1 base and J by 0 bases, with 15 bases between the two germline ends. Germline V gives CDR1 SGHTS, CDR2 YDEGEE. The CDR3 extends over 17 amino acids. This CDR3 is CASSLSNRGTSTDTQYF. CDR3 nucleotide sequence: TGTGCCAGCAGCTTGTCCAATCGCGGGACTAGCACAGATACGCAGTATTTT.

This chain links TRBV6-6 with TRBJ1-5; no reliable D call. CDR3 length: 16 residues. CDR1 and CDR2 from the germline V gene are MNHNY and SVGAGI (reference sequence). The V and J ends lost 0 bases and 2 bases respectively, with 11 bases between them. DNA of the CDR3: TGTGCCAGCAGTTACTCGTTGGCAAAAGGCAATCAGCCCCAGCATTTT. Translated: CASSYSLAKGNQPQHF.

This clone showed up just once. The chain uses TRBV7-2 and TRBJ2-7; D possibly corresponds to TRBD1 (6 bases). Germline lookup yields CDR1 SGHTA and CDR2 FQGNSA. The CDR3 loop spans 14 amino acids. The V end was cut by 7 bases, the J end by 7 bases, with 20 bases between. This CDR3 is CASKSAMGAWEQYF. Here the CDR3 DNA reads TGTGCCAGCAAATCTGCCATGGGGGCCTGGGAGCAGTACTTC.

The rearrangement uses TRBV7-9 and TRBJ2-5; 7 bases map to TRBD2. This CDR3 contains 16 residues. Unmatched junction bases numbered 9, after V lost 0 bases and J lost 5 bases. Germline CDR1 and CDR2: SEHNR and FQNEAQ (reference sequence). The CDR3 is CASSLARERVLETQYF. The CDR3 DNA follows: TGTGCCAGCAGCTTAGCGCGGGAGAGGGTTTTGGAGACCCAGTACTTC.

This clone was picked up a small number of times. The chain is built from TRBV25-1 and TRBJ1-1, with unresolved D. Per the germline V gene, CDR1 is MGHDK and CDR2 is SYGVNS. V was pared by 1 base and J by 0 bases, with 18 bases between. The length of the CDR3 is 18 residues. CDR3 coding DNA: TGTGCCAGCAGTGAATTTAGGCAGGCCTGTGGTTTGAACACTGAAGCTTTCTTT. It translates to CASSEFRQACGLNTEAFF.

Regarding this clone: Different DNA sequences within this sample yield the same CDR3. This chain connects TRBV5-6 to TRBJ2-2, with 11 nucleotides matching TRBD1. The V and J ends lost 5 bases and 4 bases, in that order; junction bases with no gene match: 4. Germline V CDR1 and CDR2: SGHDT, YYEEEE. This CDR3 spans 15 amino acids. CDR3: CASSFGTGGTGELFF. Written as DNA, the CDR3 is TGTGCCAGCAGTTTTGGGACAGGGGGCACCGGGGAGCTGTTTTTT.

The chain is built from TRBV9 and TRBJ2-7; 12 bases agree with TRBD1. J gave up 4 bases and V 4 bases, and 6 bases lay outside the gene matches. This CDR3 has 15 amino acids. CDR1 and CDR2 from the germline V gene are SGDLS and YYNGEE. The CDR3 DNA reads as TGTGCCAGCAGCCCCGGGACAGGGGGCCCTTACGAGCAGTACTTC. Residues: CASSPGTGGPYEQYF.

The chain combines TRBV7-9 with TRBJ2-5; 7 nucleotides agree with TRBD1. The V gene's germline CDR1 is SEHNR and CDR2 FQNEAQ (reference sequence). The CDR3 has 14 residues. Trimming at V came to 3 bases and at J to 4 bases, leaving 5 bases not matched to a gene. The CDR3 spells CASSFEGAAETQYF. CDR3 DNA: TGTGCCAGCAGCTTCGAGGGGGCCGCAGAGACCCAGTACTTC.

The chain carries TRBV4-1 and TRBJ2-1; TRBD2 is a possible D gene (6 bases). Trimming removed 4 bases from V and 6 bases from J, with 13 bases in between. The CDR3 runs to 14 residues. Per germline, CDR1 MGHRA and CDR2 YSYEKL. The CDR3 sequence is CASSLMEGANEQFF. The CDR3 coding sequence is TGCGCCAGCAGCCTCATGGAGGGCGCCAATGAGCAGTTCTTC.

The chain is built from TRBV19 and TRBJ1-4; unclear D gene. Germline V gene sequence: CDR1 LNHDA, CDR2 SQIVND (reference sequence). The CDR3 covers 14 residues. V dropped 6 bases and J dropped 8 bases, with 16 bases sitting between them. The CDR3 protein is CASSSHEIGEKLFF. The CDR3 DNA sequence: TGTGCCAGTAGCTCACACGAGATCGGGGAAAAACTGTTTTTT.

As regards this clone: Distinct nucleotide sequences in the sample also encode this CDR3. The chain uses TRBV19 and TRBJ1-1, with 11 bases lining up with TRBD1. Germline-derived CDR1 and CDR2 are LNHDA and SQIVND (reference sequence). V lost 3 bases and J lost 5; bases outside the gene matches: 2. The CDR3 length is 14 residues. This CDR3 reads CASSMGTGGTEAFF. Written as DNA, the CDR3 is TGTGCCAGTAGTATGGGGACAGGGGGGACTGAAGCTTTCTTT.

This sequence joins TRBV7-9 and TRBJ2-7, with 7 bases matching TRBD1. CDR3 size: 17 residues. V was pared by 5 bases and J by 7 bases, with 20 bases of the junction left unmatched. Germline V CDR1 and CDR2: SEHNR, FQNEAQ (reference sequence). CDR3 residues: CASSPGDSTSGWREQYF. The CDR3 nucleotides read TGTGCCAGCAGCCCTGGGGACAGCACCTCAGGTTGGCGAGAGCAGTACTTC.

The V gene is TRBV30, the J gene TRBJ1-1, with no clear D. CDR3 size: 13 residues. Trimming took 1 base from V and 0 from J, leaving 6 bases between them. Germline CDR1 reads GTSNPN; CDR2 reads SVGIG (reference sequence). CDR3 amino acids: CAWSADMNTEAFF. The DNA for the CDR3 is TGTGCCTGGAGTGCAGACATGAACACTGAAGCTTTCTTT.

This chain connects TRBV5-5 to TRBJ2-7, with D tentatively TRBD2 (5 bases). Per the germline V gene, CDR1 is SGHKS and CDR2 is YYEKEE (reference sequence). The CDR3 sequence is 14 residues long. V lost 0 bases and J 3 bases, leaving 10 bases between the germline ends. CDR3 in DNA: TGTGCCAGCAGCTTGGAGACTACTAACTACGAGCAGTACTTC. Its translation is CASSLETTNYEQYF. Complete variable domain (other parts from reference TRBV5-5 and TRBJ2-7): DAGVTQSPTHLIKTRGQQVTLRCSPISGHKSVSWYQQVLGQGPQFIFQYYEKEERGRGNFPDRFSARQFPNYSSELNVNALLLGDSALYLCASSLETTNYEQYFGPGTRLTVT.

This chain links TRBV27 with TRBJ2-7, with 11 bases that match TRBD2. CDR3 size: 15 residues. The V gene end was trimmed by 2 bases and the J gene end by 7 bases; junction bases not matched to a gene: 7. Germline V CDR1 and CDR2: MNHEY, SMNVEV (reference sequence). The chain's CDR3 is CASSLGSSGGTEQYF. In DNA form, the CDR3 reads TGTGCCAGCAGTTTAGGGTCTAGCGGGGGGACAGAGCAGTACTTC.

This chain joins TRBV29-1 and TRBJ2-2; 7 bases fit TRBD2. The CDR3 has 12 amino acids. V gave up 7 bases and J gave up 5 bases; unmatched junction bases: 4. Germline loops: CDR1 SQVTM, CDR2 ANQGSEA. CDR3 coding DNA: TGCAGCGGGTTACTAGCGACCGGGGAGCTGTTTTTT. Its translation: CSGLLATGELFF.

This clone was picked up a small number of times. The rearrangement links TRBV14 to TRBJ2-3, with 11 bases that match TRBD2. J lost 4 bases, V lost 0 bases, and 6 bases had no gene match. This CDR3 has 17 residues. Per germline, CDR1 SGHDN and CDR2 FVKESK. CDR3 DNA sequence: TGTGCCAGCAGCCAAGATCTACTAGCGGGAGCCTCAGATACGCAGTATTTT. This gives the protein CASSQDLLAGASDTQYF.

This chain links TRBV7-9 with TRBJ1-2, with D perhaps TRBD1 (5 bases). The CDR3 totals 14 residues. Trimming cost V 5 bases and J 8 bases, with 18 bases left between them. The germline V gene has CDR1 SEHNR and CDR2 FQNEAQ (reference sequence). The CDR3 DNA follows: TGTGCCAGCAGCCCAGGGCCCAATTCGGAGGGCTACACCTTC. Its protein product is CASSPGPNSEGYTF. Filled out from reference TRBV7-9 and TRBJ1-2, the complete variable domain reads DTGVSQNPRHKITKRGQNVTFRCDPISEHNRLYWYRQTLGQGPEFLTYFQNEAQLEKSRLLSDRFSAERPKGSFSTLEIQRTEQGDSAMYLCASSPGPNSEGYTFGSGTRLTVV.